This T cell receptor beta chain emerged from a study of T cells in Graves' hyperthyroidism and ophthalmopathy. Study details: Prior to any treatment, at the point of initial diagnosis, peripheral blood was collected.

Germline assignment: CDR1 SNHLY and CDR2 FYNNEI. The V end lost 6 bases, the J end lost 4 bases, and 15 bases lay between the germline ends. CDR3 length: 15 residues. Around 10 ml fresh peripheral blood yielded the PBMCs. What was amplified from RNA transcripts were TCR beta CDR3 regions. An initial round of RT-PCR targeting the TCR CDR3 relied on the HTBI primer set. TCRdb reanalysed the multiplex PCR reads using MiXCR and keeps one entry per CDR3 protein. The sample yields more than 650,000 distinct CDR3 sequences, around 15% seen once. This chain joins TRBV2 and TRBJ2-2; D is unresolved. Specimen: blood. The source is a woman aged 18 to 35 with Graves' hyperthyroidism. CDR3 residues: CASSPVWVPTGELFF. The CDR3 nucleotides are TGTGCCAGCAGCCCCGTGTGGGTGCCCACCGGGGAGCTGTTTTTT.